This TCR beta chain comes out of a study of T cells in Graves' hyperthyroidism and ophthalmopathy. Study overall: Once the initial diagnosis was made, peripheral blood was obtained before any treatment. Study results and caveats: Ophthalmopathy, as predicted by the model, came a median about seven months after the prediction. Most clonotypes expanded in the thyroid (above 0.001) were also present in blood. Ophthalmopathy stood apart from stable hyperthyroidism in a 13 V-J model.

The CDR3 is made up of 14 amino acids. The V and J ends lost 6 bases and 1 base respectively, with 10 bases between them. Per germline, CDR1 SGHNT and CDR2 YENEEA. This clonotype appeared many times. Its antigen is still unknown. Template material for amplifying TCR beta CDR3 regions consisted of RNA transcripts. First-round RT-PCR targeting the TCR CDR3 was performed with the HTBI primer set. TCRdb reprocessed the multiplex PCR reads with MiXCR, giving one entry per CDR3 protein. Of about 210,000 distinct CDR3 sequences listed, more than 15% are singletons. The source material was blood. The chain carries TRBV11-3 and TRBJ2-1; D call uncertain. This TCR was sampled from a man aged 50 or older with Graves' hyperthyroidism. The CDR3 DNA reads as TGTGCCAGCAGTAAATCTCTTTCCTACAATGAGCAGTTCTTC. This codes for CASSKSLSYNEQFF.